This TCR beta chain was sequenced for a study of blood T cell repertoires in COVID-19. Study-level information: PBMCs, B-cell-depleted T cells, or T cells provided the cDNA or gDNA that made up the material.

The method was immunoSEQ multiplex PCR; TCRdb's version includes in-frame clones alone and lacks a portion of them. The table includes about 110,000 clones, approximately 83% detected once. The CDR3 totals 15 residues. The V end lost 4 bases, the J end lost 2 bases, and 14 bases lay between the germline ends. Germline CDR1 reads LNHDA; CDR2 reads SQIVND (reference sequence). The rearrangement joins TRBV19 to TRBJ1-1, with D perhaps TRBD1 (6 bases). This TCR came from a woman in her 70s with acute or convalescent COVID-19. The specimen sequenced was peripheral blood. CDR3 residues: CASSTRPGGNTEAFF. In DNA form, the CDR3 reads TGTGCCAGTAGTACAAGGCCGGGGGGCAACACTGAAGCTTTCTTT.